Given below is one TCR beta chain in context. This record belongs to a study of T cell changes during pregnancy in multiple sclerosis. Sequencing used immunoSEQ multiplex PCR; TCRdb keeps in-frame clones, though not all of them. The table lists fewer than 140,000 clones, about 89% of them singletons. V shed 0 bases and J shed 5 bases, with 14 bases lying between them. Germline lookup yields CDR1 SGHRS and CDR2 YFSETQ. CDR3 size: 15 residues. The V call is TRBV5-1, the J call TRBJ1-1, with D perhaps TRBD1 (5 bases). The TCR comes from a female donor with multiple sclerosis, enrolled in a pregnancy study. The source material was peripheral blood, sampled before pregnancy. The CDR3 protein is CASSLEAGKGTEAFF. CDR3 sequence (DNA): TGCGCCAGCAGCTTGGAGGCAGGGAAGGGAACTGAAGCTTTCTTT.